This T cell receptor beta chain comes out of a study of fetal regulatory T cell absence and autoimmunity. Trimming took off 5 bases at V and 2 bases at J, with 10 bases between the two ends. The CDR3 is made up of 14 amino acids. In germline, CDR1 is SGHDN, CDR2 FVKESK. Study outcomes and limitations: Pancreas TCRs were oligoclonally enriched versus cord blood, some clones over 95-fold.

Assay: immunoSEQ multiplex PCR; the TCRdb copy retains only in-frame clones and omits some. Altogether just over 45,000 clones are present, about 79% being singletons, with the ten largest covering roughly 0.37%. Regarding this clone: Its cognate antigen is unknown.

Sequencing was done on a sample of cord blood. J is TRBJ2-1 and V is TRBV14, with a possible D match to TRBD2 (6 bases). This sequence originates from a newborn boy with IPEX syndrome. CDR3 amino acids: CASSGRFPYNEQFF. CDR3 DNA sequence: TGTGCCAGCAGCGGGAGGTTCCCCTACAATGAGCAGTTCTTC.